Listed below are T cell receptor beta chains from one sample, sequenced in a study of identical twins. MiXCR, applied by TCRdb to the 5' RACE reads, yields one record per CDR3 protein. The sample contains 350,000 or so distinct CDR3 sequences, about 10% of which appear only once. Sequenced input: naive T cells sorted from blood. Every receptor here comes from a woman aged 45-65 years in good health. Both conserved end residues are part of each CDR3. A D gene is named only where the DNA matches it firmly.

D | J | V | CDR3
. | TRBJ2-7 | TRBV7-9 | CASSFSSYEQYF
TRBD2 | TRBJ2-2 | TRBV12-3/TRBV12-4 | CASSFVASGVSGELFF
TRBD1 | TRBJ2-2 | TRBV5-1 | CASSPQGTNTGELFF
. | TRBJ1-2 | TRBV6-6 | CASSYSSNFDRSNYGYTF
. | TRBJ2-3 | TRBV7-9 | CASSRPRDTQYF
TRBD2 | TRBJ2-1 | TRBV29-1 | CSALLAGVVYNEQFF
TRBD2 | TRBJ2-1 | TRBV12-3/TRBV12-4 | CASSGGLAEPYNEQFF
TRBD1 | TRBJ2-7 | TRBV5-6 | CASSLGDRVFLTYEQYF
. | TRBJ2-2 | TRBV29-1 | CSVGQLPGELFF
TRBD1 | TRBJ2-2 | TRBV5-1 | CASSLGGTGIPELFF
TRBD2 | TRBJ2-1 | TRBV27 | CASSQAGGFNEQFF
TRBD2 | TRBJ2-1 | TRBV19 | CASSYSREAYNEQFF
TRBD2 | TRBJ2-1 | TRBV25-1 | CASGPAGVWKDEQFF
. | TRBJ2-1 | TRBV2 | CASRWLGDNEQFF
. | TRBJ1-2 | TRBV6-5 | CATISDTGRGGYGYTF
. | TRBJ1-6 | TRBV15 | CATSREANGNSPLHF
TRBD1 | TRBJ2-2 | TRBV14 | CASSQGTGTNTGELFF
. | TRBJ2-5 | TRBV19 | CASRSGRIEETQYF
. | TRBJ1-3 | TRBV27 | CASSSAGNSGNTIYF
TRBD2 | TRBJ2-1 | TRBV20-1 | CSASYAGVRNEQFF
. | TRBJ2-1 | TRBV25-1 | CASSAVTSYNEQFF
. | TRBJ2-1 | TRBV20-1 | CSARDAMRGQFF
. | TRBJ2-1 | TRBV6-5 | CASSVPRGDEQFF
. | TRBJ2-7 | TRBV7-2 | CASSLIGYEQYF
TRBD2 | TRBJ2-1 | TRBV20-1 | CSARTSGTNEQFF
. | TRBJ2-3 | TRBV7-7 | CASSPRGGPTNTQYF
. | TRBJ2-1 | TRBV5-5 | CASSLGTGGYEQFF
. | TRBJ2-7 | TRBV7-2 | CASSFSGGSYEQYF
TRBD1 | TRBJ2-5 | TRBV27 | CASSYGTVETQYF
. | TRBJ2-3 | TRBV11-3 | CASSLWTDSSTDTQYF
. | TRBJ2-1 | TRBV25-1 | CASSEWTFEGDEQFF
. | TRBJ2-2 | TRBV6-1 | CASNLGPNTGELFF
TRBD2 | TRBJ2-3 | TRBV20-1 | CSAKDSGRAQDTQYF
. | TRBJ2-5 | TRBV27 | CASSSLPTGSQTQYF
. | TRBJ1-1 | TRBV12-3/TRBV12-4 | CASGGWVAEAFF
. | TRBJ1-1 | TRBV9 | CASSVVGARNTEAFF
TRBD2 | TRBJ2-1 | TRBV6-1 | CASSELAGGNEQFF
. | TRBJ2-2 | TRBV27 | CASSFTGTGELFF
. | TRBJ2-5 | TRBV3-1 | CASSQEKRGRGETQYF
. | TRBJ2-1 | TRBV24-1 | CATETDSPYNEQFF
. | TRBJ2-3 | TRBV15 | CATSRPEQGPQYF
. | TRBJ2-2 | TRBV24-1 | CATSDFWGDNTGELFF
TRBD2 | TRBJ2-1 | TRBV4-1 | CASSQGGGLARYNEQFF
TRBD1 | TRBJ1-4 | TRBV5-1 | CASSLNRGNEKLFF
TRBD1 | TRBJ2-2 | TRBV5-5 | CASSRDRGPGELFF
. | TRBJ1-3 | TRBV6-5 | CASMAPQNTIYF
. | TRBJ1-1 | TRBV20-1 | CSAPQRGTEAFF